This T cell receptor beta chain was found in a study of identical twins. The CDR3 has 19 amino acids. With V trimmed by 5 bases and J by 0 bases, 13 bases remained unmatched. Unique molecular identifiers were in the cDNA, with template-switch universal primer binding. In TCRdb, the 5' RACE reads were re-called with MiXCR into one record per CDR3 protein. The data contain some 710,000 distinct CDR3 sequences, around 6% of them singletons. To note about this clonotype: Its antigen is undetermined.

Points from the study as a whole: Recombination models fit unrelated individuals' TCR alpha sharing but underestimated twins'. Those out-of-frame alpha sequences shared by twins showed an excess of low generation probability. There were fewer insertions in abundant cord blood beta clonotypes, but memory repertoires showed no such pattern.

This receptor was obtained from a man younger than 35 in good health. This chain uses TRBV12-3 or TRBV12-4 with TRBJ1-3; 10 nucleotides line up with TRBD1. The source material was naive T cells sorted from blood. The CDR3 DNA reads TGTGCCAGCAGTCCAGGGACAGGGGCCCCTAAGATCTCTGGAAACACCATATATTTT. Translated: CASSPGTGAPKISGNTIYF.